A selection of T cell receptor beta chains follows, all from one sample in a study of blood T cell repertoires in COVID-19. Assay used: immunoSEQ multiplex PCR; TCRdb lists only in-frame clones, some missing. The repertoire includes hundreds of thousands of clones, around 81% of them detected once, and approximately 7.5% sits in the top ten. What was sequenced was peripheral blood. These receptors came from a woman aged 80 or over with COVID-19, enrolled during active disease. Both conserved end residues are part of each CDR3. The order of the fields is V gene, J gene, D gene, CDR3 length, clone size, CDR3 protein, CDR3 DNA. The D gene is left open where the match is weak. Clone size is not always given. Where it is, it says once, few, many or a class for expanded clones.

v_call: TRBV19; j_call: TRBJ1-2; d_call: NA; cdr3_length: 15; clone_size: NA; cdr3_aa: CASLKGQGAGYGYTF; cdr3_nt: TGTGCCAGTCTTAAGGGTCAGGGTGCTGGATATGGCTACACCTTC
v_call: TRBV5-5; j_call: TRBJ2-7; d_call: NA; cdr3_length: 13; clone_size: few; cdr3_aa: CASSPQGSYEQYF; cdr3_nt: TGTGCCAGCAGCCCCCAGGGAAGCTACGAGCAGTACTTC
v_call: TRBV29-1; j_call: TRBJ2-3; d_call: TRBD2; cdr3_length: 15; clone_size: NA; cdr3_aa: CSATPRERGPVTQYF; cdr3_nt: TGCAGCGCCACCCCGAGGGAGCGGGGGCCCGTTACGCAGTATTTT
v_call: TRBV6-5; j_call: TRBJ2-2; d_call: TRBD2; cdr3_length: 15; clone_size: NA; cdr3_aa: CASRKAGANTGELFF; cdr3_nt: TGTGCCAGCAGGAAAGCGGGAGCGAACACCGGGGAGCTGTTTTTT
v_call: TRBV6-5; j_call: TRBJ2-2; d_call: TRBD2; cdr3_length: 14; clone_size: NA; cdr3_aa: CASTSGRARRELFF; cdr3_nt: TGTGCCAGCACCTCGGGGAGGGCCCGGAGGGAGCTGTTTTTT
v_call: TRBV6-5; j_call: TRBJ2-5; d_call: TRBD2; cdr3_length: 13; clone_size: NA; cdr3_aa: CARGGGTRETQYF; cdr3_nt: TGTGCCAGAGGCGGGGGGACTAGAGAGACCCAGTACTTC
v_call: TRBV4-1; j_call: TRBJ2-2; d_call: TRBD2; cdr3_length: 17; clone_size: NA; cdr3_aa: CASSRLLAGVFTGELFF; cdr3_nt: TGCGCCAGCAGCCGCCTACTAGCGGGAGTATTCACCGGGGAGCTGTTTTTT
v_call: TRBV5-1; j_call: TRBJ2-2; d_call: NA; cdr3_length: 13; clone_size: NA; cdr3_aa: CASSYSESGELFF; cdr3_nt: TGCGCCAGCAGTTACAGTGAAAGTGGGGAGCTGTTTTTT
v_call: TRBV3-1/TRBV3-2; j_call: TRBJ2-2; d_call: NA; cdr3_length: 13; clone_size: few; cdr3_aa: CASSLLNTGELFF; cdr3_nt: TGTGCCAGCAGCCTATTAAACACCGGGGAGCTGTTTTTT
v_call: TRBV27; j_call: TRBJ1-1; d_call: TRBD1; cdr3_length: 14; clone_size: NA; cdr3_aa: CASSIQGGNTEAFF; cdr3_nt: TGTGCCAGCAGCATACAGGGGGGAAACACTGAAGCTTTCTTT
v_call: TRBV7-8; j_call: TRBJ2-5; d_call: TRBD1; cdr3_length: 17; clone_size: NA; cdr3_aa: CASSSRTGGIGQETQYF; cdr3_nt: TGTGCCAGCAGCTCGCGGACAGGGGGCATAGGGCAAGAGACCCAGTACTTC
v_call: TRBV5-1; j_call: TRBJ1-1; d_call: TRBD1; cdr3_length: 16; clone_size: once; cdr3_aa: CASSFADSTGDPEAFF; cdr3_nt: TGCGCCAGCAGCTTTGCCGACTCGACAGGGGATCCTGAAGCTTTCTTT
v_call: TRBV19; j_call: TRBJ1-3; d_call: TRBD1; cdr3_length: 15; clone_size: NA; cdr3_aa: CASSGQGATGNTIYF; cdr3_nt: TGTGCCAGTAGTGGACAGGGGGCTACAGGAAACACCATATATTTT
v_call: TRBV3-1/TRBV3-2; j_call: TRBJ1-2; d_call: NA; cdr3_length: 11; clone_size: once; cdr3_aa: CASSQDAGYTF; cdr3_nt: TGTGCCAGCAGCCAAGACGCGGGCTACACCTTC
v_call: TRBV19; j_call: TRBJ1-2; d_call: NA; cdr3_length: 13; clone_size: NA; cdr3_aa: CASSQYPDYGYTF; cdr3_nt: TGTGCCAGTAGTCAGTACCCTGACTATGGCTACACCTTC
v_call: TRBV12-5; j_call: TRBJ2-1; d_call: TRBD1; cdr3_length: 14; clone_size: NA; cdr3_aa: CASGPGQGGHEQFF; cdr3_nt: TGTGCTAGTGGTCCGGGACAGGGGGGTCATGAGCAGTTCTTC
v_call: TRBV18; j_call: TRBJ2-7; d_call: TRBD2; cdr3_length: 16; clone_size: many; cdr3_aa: CASSPRGALGTDEQYF; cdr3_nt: TGTGCCAGCTCACCGCGGGGGGCGCTCGGAACCGACGAGCAGTACTTC
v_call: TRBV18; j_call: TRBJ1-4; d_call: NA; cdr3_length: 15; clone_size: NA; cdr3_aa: CASSPTPATNEKLFF; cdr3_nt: TGTGCCAGCTCACCAACGCCAGCAACTAATGAAAAACTGTTTTTT
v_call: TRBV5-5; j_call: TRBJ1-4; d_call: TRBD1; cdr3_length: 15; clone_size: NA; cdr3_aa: CASSIRQGSVEKLFF; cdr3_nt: TGTGCCAGCAGCATACGACAGGGCTCTGTTGAAAAACTGTTTTTT
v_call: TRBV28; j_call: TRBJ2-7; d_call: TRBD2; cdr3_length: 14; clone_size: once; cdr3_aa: CASSSGTSVNEQYF; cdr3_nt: TGTGCCAGCAGTTCCGGGACTAGCGTTAACGAGCAGTACTTC
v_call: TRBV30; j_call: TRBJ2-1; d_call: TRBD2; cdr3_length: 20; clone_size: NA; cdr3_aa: CAWSVRSSGGPRSSYNEQFF; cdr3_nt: TGTGCCTGGAGTGTACGGAGTAGCGGGGGGCCCCGGAGCTCCTACAATGAGCAGTTCTTC
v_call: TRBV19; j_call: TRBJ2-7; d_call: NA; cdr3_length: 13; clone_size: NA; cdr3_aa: CATAPSGSYEQYF; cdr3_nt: TGTGCCACTGCCCCTTCGGGTTCCTACGAGCAGTACTTC
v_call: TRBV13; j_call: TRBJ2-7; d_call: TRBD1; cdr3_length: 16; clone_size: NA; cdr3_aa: CASSWKTGAYRYEQYF; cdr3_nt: TGTGCCAGCAGCTGGAAGACAGGGGCCTACAGGTACGAGCAGTACTTC
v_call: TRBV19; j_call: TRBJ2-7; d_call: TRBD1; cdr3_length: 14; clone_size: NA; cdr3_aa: CASTPGQTSNEQYF; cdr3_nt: TGTGCCAGTACCCCGGGACAGACCTCCAACGAGCAGTACTTC
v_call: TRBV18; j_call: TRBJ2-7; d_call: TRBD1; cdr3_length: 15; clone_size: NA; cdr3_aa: CASSPGLQGTGEQYF; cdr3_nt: TGTGCCAGCTCACCGGGTCTACAGGGGACGGGTGAGCAGTACTTC
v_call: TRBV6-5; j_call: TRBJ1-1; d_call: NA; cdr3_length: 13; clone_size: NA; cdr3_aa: CASSLLDRTEAFF; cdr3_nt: TGTGCCAGCAGTTTACTAGATAGGACTGAAGCTTTCTTT
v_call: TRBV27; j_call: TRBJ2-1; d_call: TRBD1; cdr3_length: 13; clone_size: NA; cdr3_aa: CASSFRGGGEQFF; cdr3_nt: TGTGCCAGCAGTTTCAGAGGGGGCGGTGAGCAGTTCTTC
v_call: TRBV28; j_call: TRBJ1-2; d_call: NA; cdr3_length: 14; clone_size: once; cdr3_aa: CASSFSGWKAGYTF; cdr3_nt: TGTGCCAGCAGTTTCTCAGGGTGGAAGGCTGGCTACACCTTC
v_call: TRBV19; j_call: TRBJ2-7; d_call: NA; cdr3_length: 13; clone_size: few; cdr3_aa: CASSTDRHDEQYF; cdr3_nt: TGTGCCAGTAGTACAGACAGGCATGACGAGCAGTACTTC
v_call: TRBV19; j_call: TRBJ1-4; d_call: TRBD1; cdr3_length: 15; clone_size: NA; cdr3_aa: CASTPRSRGSEKLFF; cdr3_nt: TGTGCCAGTACCCCTCGGAGCAGGGGGTCCGAAAAACTGTTTTTT
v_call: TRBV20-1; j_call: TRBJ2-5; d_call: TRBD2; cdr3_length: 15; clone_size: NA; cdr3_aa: CSASDSGGTQETQYF; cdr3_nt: TGCAGTGCTAGTGATAGCGGGGGAACCCAAGAGACCCAGTACTTC
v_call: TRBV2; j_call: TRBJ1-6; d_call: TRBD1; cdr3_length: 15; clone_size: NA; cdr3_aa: CASRAPGQYNSPLHF; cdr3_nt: TGTGCCAGCAGAGCTCCGGGACAGTATAATTCACCCCTCCACTTT
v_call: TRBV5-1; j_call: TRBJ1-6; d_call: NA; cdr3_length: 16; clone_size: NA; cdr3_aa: CASSLGGSRPNSPLHF; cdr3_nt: TGCGCCAGCAGCTTGGGAGGGTCCCGTCCAAATTCACCCCTCCACTTT
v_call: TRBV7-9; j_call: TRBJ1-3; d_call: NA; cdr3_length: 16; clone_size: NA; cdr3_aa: CASSLVPRKRGNTIYF; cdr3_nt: TGTGCCAGCAGCTTAGTGCCCAGAAAACGAGGAAACACCATATATTTT
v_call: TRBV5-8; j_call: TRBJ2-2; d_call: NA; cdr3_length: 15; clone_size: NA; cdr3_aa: CASIDIPGDTGELFF; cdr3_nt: TGTGCCAGCATCGATATCCCAGGGGACACCGGGGAGCTGTTTTTT
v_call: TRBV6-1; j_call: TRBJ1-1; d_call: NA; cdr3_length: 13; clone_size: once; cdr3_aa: CASSETVNTEAFF; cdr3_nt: TGTGCCAGCAGTGAAACTGTTAACACTGAAGCTTTCTTT
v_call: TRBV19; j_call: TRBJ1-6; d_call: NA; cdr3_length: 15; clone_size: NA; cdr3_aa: CASSKRQSYNSPLHF; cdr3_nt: TGTGCCAGTAGTAAGCGCCAGTCCTATAATTCACCCCTCCACTTT
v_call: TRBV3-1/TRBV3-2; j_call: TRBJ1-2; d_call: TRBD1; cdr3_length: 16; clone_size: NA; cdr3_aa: CASSPAGTGDNYGYTF; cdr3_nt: TGTGCCAGCAGCCCTGCCGGGACAGGGGATAACTATGGCTACACCTTC
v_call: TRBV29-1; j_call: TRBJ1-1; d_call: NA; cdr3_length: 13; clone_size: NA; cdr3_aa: CSAPQGKNTEAFF; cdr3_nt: TGCAGCGCCCCTCAGGGGAAGAACACTGAAGCTTTCTTT
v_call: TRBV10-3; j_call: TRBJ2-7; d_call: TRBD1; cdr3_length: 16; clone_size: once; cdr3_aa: CAISERGNRGGNEQYF; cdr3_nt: TGTGCCATCAGTGAACGAGGGAACAGGGGTGGCAACGAGCAGTACTTC